Listed here are 8 T cell receptor beta chains from one sample, sequenced in a study of OX40 agonist ivuxolimab in advanced cancers. This table comes from immunoSEQ multiplex PCR, and its TCRdb copy is limited to in-frame clones, with some not included. The sample carries about 43,000 clones, around three quarters recorded once. The sample in question was CD4+ or CD8+ T cells sorted from blood, obtained in a trial of the OX40 agonist ivuxolimab. The receptor set was obtained from an adult with an advanced solid tumor such as melanoma, head and neck, liver or kidney cancer.

The V and J genes are TRBV10-3 and TRBJ2-2; D gene unclear. Germline CDR1 ENHRY, CDR2 SYGVKD. Trimming pared 5 bases from V and 3 bases from J, leaving 16 bases between. The CDR3 is 16 amino acids. The CDR3 is CAISKPVGLDTGELFF. In DNA, the CDR3 is TGTGCCATCAGTAAGCCAGTGGGCCTCGACACCGGGGAGCTGTTTTTT.

The chain recombines TRBV4-1 with TRBJ2-1, with 13 bases fitting TRBD2. In germline, CDR1 is MGHRA, CDR2 YSYEKL. V lost 5 bases, J lost 4 bases, and 8 bases stayed unmatched. The CDR3 extends over 17 amino acids. The CDR3 sequence is CASSFRGTSGNYNEQFF. The CDR3 DNA follows: TGCGCCAGCAGCTTCCGAGGGACTAGCGGGAATTACAATGAGCAGTTCTTC.

V usage is TRBV19 and J usage is TRBJ2-5; 8 nucleotides line up with TRBD2. CDR3 length: 15 amino acids. J lost 2 bases, V lost 3 bases, and 5 bases had no gene match. Germline loops: CDR1 LNHDA, CDR2 SQIVND (reference sequence). This CDR3 reads CASSILAGGQETQYF. The CDR3 coding sequence is TGTGCCAGTAGTATTTTGGCGGGGGGACAAGAGACCCAGTACTTC. Looking up the rest from reference TRBV19 and TRBJ2-5 gives the full variable domain: DGGITQSPKYLFRKEGQNVTLSCEQNLNHDAMYWYRQDPGQGLRLIYYSQIVNDFQKGDIAEGYSVSREKKESFPLTVTSAQKNPTAFYLCASSILAGGQETQYFGPGTRLLVL.

The chain carries TRBV5-6 and TRBJ1-5, with unresolved D. V lost 4 bases to trimming and J lost 2 bases, with 10 bases between them. The germline V gene encodes CDR1 SGHDT and CDR2 YYEEEE. This CDR3 contains 14 residues. The CDR3 loop is CASSQAQGNQPQHF. The CDR3 coding sequence is TGTGCCAGCAGCCAGGCCCAGGGCAATCAGCCCCAGCATTTT.

In nucleotides, the CDR3 is TGTGCCAGCAGATCGGGGGGGAGCTACGAGCAGTACTTC. The encoded protein is CASRSGGSYEQYF. The chain uses TRBV6-5 and TRBJ2-7; TRBD2 matches at 8 bases. There are 13 residues in the CDR3. The germline V gene encodes CDR1 MNHEY and CDR2 SVGAGI. The V and J ends lost 6 bases and 3 bases, in that order; junction bases with no gene match: 4.

This CDR3 reads CASSPTGRQETQYF. In nucleotides, the CDR3 is TGTGCCAGCTCTCCTACAGGCAGACAAGAGACCCAGTACTTC. The rearrangement links TRBV18 to TRBJ2-5; weak D call: TRBD1 (5 bases). The CDR3 has 14 amino acids. Germline loops: CDR1 KGHSH, CDR2 LQKENI. V lost 6 bases, J lost 2 bases, and 13 bases lay in between.

This clone was seen only a few times. The chain combines TRBV7-9 with TRBJ2-1; 7 bases are a match to TRBD2. V trimming: 8 bases; J trimming: 7 bases; junction bases outside the gene matches: 17. Germline CDR1 SEHNR, CDR2 FQNEAQ (reference sequence). The CDR3 loop spans 16 amino acids. Here the CDR3 reads CASGNRAGPGGNEQFF. CDR3 in DNA: TGTGCCAGCGGTAATCGGGCGGGCCCGGGGGGAAATGAGCAGTTCTTC.

This rearrangement joins TRBV20-1 to TRBJ2-5, with D perhaps given as TRBD1 or TRBD2 (7 bases each). Per germline, CDR1 DFQATT and CDR2 SNEGSKA (reference sequence). V was pared by 8 bases and J by 5 bases, with 9 bases between. The CDR3 is 10 amino acids. The CDR3 is CSQGGETQYF. Written as DNA, the CDR3 is TGCAGTCAGGGGGGGGAGACCCAGTACTTC.